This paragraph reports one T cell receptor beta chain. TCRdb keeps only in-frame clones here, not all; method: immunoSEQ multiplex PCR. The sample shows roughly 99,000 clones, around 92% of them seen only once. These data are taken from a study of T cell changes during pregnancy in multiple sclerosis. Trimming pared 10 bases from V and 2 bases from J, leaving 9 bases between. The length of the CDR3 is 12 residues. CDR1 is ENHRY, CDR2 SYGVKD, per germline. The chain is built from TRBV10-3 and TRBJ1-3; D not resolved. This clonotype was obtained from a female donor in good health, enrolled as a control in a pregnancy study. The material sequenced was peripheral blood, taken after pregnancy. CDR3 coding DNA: TGTGCCAGCCGGGAGCCTGGAAACACCATATATTTT. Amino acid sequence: CASREPGNTIYF.